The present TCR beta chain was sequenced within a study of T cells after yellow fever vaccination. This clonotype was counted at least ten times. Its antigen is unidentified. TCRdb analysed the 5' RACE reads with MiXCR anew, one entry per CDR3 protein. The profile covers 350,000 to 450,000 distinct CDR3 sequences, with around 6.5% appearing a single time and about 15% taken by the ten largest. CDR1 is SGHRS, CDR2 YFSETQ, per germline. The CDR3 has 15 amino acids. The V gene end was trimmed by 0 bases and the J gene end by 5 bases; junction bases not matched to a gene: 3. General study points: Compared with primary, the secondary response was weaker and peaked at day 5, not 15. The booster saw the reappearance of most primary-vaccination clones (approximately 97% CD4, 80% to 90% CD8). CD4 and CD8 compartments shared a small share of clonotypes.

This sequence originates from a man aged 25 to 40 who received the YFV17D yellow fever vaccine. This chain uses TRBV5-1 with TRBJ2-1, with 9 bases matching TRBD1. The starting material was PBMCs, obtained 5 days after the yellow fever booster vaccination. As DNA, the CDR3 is TGCGCCAGCAGCTTGGTGGGACAGGGCCACAATGAGCAGTTCTTC. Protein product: CASSLVGQGHNEQFF. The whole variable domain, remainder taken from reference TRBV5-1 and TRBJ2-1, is KAGVTQTPRYLIKTRGQQVTLSCSPISGHRSVSWYQQTPGQGLQFLFEYFSETQRNKGNFPGRFSGRQFSNSRSEMNVSTLELGDSALYLCASSLVGQGHNEQFFGPGTRLTVL.